One and the same sample provided the 12 T cell receptor beta chains below, sequenced in a study of identical twins. From the 5' RACE reads, TCRdb called clonotypes with MiXCR, one entry per CDR3 protein. The sample contains 1.5 million to 2 million distinct CDR3 sequences, around a third of which appear only once. Sequencing was carried out using cord blood. These receptors all stem from a newborn girl in good health.

This clonotype has more than one count but fewer than ten. The rearrangement uses TRBV15 and TRBJ2-5; 10 nucleotides match TRBD2. This CDR3 has 16 residues. Germline CDR1 is LNHNV and CDR2 is YYDKDF (reference sequence). The V segment lost 0 bases and the J segment 4 bases; nucleotides outside the gene matches: 5. The CDR3 nucleotides are TGTGCCACCAGCAGAGAGGCTAGCGGGGGCGCAGAGACCCAGTACTTC. Protein: CATSREASGGAETQYF.

This clonotype is a singleton in its sample. This sequence joins TRBV24-1 and TRBJ2-1; 10 bases are a match to TRBD1. The CDR3 spans 15 residues. Germline V CDR1 and CDR2: KGHDR, SFDVKD. V lost 3 bases and J lost 10; bases outside the gene matches: 8. CDR3 nucleotides: TGTGCCACCAGTGATGACGACAGGGGGCCACACGAGCAGTTCTTC. Translating it yields CATSDDDRGPHEQFF.

The chain uses TRBV20-1 and TRBJ1-5; possibly TRBD1 for D (5 bases). The CDR3 has 12 amino acids. Germline loops: CDR1 DFQATT, CDR2 SNEGSKA (reference sequence). V gave up 0 bases and J gave up 14 bases, with 14 bases separating them. The DNA of the CDR3 is TGCAGTGCTAGAGATCGTGGGGGTCCGGAGCATTTT. Translation gives CSARDRGGPEHF.

The rearrangement links TRBV7-6 to TRBJ2-3, with D hard to call. CDR3 length equals 19 residues. CDR1 and CDR2 (germline): SGHVS, FNYEAQ. V was trimmed by 5 bases and J by 4 bases, leaving 28 bases between them. CDR3 nucleotides: TGTGCCAGCAGCACCCGGATTGGGCGTCCTGCCTTTGGACCAGATACGCAGTATTTT. Translation gives CASSTRIGRPAFGPDTQYF.

The chain is built from TRBV3-1 and TRBJ1-6; D gene unclear. V was shortened by 3 bases and J by 6 bases, with 9 bases between the two germline ends. Germline loops: CDR1 LGHDT, CDR2 YNNKEL (reference sequence). The CDR3 spans 14 residues. CDR3 DNA sequence: TGTGCCAGCAGCCAGAATGTGGCTAATTCACCCCTCCACTTT. The encoded protein is CASSQNVANSPLHF.

The V gene is TRBV18, the J gene TRBJ2-5; TRBD2 agrees at 13 bases. The CDR3 sequence is 16 residues long. V lost 4 bases to trimming and J lost 11 bases; unmatched junction nucleotides: 13. Germline V gene sequence: CDR1 KGHSH, CDR2 LQKENI. CDR3 bases: TGTGCCAGCTCACGGTTGACTAGCGGGGGGCTGGATGAGCAGTACTTC. Translated, it gives CASSRLTSGGLDEQYF.

This clonotype was counted only a few times. The rearrangement joins TRBV14 to TRBJ1-5, with D uncertain. Germline loops: CDR1 SGHDN, CDR2 FVKESK. V was shortened by 0 bases and J by 7 bases, with 16 bases between the two germline ends. CDR3 length equals 16 residues. CDR3: CASSQDRPGSRQPQHF. As DNA, the CDR3 is TGTGCCAGCAGCCAAGATCGGCCGGGGAGCCGGCAGCCCCAGCATTTT.

The rearrangement links TRBV6-1 to TRBJ2-1; unclear D gene. The CDR3 extends over 12 amino acids. Germline V gene lookup returns CDR1 MNHNS and CDR2 SASEGT. V lost 3 bases and J lost 8, with 8 bases in between. CDR3 sequence: CASSDGSDEQFF. In DNA form, the CDR3 reads TGTGCCAGCAGTGACGGGTCCGATGAGCAGTTCTTC.

The chain links TRBV25-1 to TRBJ1-6; D may be TRBD1 (6 bases). The V gene lost 0 bases and the J gene lost 7 bases, with 7 bases spanning the gap. There are 14 residues in the CDR3. The germline gives CDR1 MGHDK, CDR2 SYGVNS. The DNA for the CDR3 is TGTGCCAGCAGTGAATATACAGGGAATTCACCCCTCCACTTT. Amino acid sequence: CASSEYTGNSPLHF. The whole variable domain, remainder taken from reference TRBV25-1 and TRBJ1-6, is EADIYQTPRYLVIGTGKKITLECSQTMGHDKMYWYQQDPGMELHLIHYSYGVNSTEKGDLSSESTVSRIRTEHFPLTLESARPSHTSQYLCASSEYTGNSPLHFGNGTRLTVT.

The chain has TRBV11-1 and TRBJ1-1; a weak D match, TRBD1 (6 bases). Trimming left V 5 bases short and J 0 bases short, with 16 bases between. CDR1 is SGHAT, CDR2 FQDESV, per germline (reference sequence). The CDR3 is made up of 16 amino acids. In nucleotides, the CDR3 is TGTGCCAGCAGCCACGACAGGCCCCTGCTGAACACTGAAGCTTTCTTT. Amino acid sequence: CASSHDRPLLNTEAFF.

This clonotype appeared a few times. The chain is built from TRBV3-1 and TRBJ2-5, with D possibly TRBD2 on 6 matching bases. Germline-derived CDR1 and CDR2 are LGHDT and YNNKEL (reference sequence). Trimming pared 4 bases from V and 2 bases from J, leaving 14 bases between. This CDR3 has 15 residues. The CDR3 sequence is CASSPSGGSQETQYF. Here the CDR3 DNA reads TGTGCCAGCAGCCCCTCCGGGGGAAGTCAAGAGACCCAGTACTTC.

The genes are TRBV20-1 and TRBJ2-1; maybe TRBD2 (5 bases). The J call is doubtful: the DNA matches TRBJ2-7 better. Germline V gene lookup returns CDR1 DFQATT and CDR2 SNEGSKA (reference sequence). This CDR3 contains 13 residues. The CDR3 region has the DNA TGCAGTGCTGAAACTAGAAAGGGTTTCGAGCAGTACTTC. As protein: CSAETRKGFEQYF.